This paragraph covers one T cell receptor beta chain sequence. Its antigen remains unknown. The data stem from a study of Ad26.COV2.S vaccination and SARS-CoV-2 variants. Study overall: Donor allocation was to the COV1001 Ad26.COV2.S trial arm. Ad26.COV2.S shots went into the muscle once or twice, 56 days apart.

Findings and caveats of the study: Compared with placebo recipients, vaccine recipients had higher spike-specific TCR breadth. Responses of spike-specific T cells (both CD8+ and CD4+) reportedly showed substantial breadth after vaccination.

Treatment indicated: some 20 received Ad26.COV2.S at low or high dose, single or two shots; five or six received placebo; per-sample allocation not given. Sampling happened 63 days after the first vaccine or placebo injection. V was shortened by 4 bases and J by 7 bases, with 14 bases between the two germline ends. Per germline, CDR1 KGHDR and CDR2 SFDVKD. The CDR3 spans 14 residues. Assay used: immunoSEQ multiplex PCR; TCRdb lists only in-frame clones, some missing. The table includes a few hundred thousand clones, 83% detected once. This chain uses TRBV24-1 with TRBJ2-3, with D perhaps TRBD1 (5 bases). The source was peripheral blood, collected in a trial of Ad26.COV2.S vaccine versus placebo. The receptor was derived from a person aged 18-65 years who received the Ad26.COV2.S COVID-19 vaccine or a placebo. Here the CDR3 reads CATSDPRTIYTQYF. The CDR3, as DNA: TGTGCCACCAGTGACCCACGGACAATCTATACGCAGTATTTT.